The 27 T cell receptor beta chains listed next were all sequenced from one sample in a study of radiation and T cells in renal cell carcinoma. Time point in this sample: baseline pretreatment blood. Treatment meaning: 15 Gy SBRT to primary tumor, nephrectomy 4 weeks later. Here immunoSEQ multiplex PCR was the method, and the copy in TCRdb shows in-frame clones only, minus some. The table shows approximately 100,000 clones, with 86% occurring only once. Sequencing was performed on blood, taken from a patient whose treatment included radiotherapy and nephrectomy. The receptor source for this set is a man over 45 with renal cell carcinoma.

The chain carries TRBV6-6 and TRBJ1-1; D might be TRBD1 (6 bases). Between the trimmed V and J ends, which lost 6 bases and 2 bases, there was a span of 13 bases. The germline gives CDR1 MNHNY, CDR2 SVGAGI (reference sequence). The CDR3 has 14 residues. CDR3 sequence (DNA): TGTGCCAGCAGCAAAAACAGGGAAAACACTGAAGCTTTCTTT. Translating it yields CASSKNRENTEAFF.

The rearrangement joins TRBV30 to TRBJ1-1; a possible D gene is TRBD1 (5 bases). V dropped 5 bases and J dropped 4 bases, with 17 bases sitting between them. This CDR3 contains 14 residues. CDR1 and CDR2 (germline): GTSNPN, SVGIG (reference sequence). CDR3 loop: CAWARTSGGTEAFF. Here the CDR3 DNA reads TGTGCCTGGGCCCGGACCTCGGGGGGCACTGAAGCTTTCTTT.

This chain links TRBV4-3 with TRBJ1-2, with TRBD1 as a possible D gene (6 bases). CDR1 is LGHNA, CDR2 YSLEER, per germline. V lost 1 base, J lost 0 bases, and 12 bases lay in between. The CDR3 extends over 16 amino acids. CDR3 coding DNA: TGCGCCAGCAGCCAAGCCCCAGGGGCCACTAACTATGGCTACACCTTC. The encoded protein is CASSQAPGATNYGYTF.

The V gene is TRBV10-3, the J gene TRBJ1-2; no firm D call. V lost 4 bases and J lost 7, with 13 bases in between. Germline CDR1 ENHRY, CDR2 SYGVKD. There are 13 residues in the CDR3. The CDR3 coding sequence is TGTGCCATCAGTGTCGAGGGTGCAACTGGCTACACCTTC. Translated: CAISVEGATGYTF.

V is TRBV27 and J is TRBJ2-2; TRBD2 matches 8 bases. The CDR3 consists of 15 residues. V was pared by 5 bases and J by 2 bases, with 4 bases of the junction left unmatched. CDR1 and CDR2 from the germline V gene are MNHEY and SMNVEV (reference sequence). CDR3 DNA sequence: TGTGCCAGCAGTGTCAGCGGGAGTAACACCGGGGAGCTGTTTTTT. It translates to CASSVSGSNTGELFF.

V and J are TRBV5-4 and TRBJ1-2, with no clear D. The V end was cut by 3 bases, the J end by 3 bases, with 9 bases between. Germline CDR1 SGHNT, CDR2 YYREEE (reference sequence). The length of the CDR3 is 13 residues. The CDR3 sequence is CASSSPSYYGYTF. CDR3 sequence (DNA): TGTGCCAGCAGCTCCCCGAGCTACTATGGCTACACCTTC.

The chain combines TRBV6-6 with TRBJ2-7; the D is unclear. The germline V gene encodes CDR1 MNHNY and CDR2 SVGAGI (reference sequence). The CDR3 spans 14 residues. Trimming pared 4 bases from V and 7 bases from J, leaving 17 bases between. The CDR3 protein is CASSSYAASREQYF. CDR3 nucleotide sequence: TGTGCCAGCAGTTCGTACGCGGCCTCGAGGGAGCAGTACTTC.

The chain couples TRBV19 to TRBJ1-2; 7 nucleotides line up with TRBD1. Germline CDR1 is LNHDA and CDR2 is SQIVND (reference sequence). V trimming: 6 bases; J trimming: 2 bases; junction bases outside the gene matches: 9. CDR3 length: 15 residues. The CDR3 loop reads CASSPLGTVNYGYTF. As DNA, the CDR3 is TGTGCCAGTAGCCCGTTGGGGACAGTGAACTATGGCTACACCTTC.

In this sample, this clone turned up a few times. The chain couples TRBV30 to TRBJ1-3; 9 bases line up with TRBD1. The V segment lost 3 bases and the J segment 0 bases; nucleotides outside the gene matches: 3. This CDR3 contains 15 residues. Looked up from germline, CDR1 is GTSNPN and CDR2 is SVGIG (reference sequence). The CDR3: CAWRRDRASGNTIYF. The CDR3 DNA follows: TGTGCCTGGAGAAGGGACAGGGCCTCTGGAAACACCATATATTTT.

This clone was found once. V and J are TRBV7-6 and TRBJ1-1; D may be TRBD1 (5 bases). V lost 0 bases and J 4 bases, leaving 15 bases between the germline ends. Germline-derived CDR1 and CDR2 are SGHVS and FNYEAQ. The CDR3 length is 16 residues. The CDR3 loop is CASSLAGVFGGTEAFF. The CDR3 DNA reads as TGTGCCAGCAGCTTAGCAGGGGTTTTTGGCGGCACTGAAGCTTTCTTT.

In DNA form, the CDR3 reads TGTGCCAGCTCACCGGACATACTATCCTACGAGCAGTACTTC. Amino acid sequence: CASSPDILSYEQYF. The J gene is TRBJ2-7, the V gene TRBV18, with D possibly being TRBD1 (5 bases). Germline lookup yields CDR1 KGHSH and CDR2 LQKENI. V was pared by 3 bases and J by 1 base, with 10 bases between. The CDR3 totals 14 residues.

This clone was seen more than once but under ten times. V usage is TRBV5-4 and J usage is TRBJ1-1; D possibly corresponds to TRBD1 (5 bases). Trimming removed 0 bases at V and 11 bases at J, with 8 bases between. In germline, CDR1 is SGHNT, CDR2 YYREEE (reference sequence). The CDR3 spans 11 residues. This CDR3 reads CASSLGGKAFF. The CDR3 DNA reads TGTGCCAGCAGCTTGGGGGGGAAGGCTTTCTTT.

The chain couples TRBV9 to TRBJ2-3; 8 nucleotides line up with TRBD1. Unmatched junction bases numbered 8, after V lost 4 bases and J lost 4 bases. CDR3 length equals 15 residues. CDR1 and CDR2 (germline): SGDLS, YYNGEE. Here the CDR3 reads CASSRQGARADTQYF. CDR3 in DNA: TGTGCCAGCAGCCGCCAGGGGGCGCGCGCAGATACGCAGTATTTT. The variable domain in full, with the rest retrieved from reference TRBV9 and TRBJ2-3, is DSGVTQTPKHLITATGQRVTLRCSPRSGDLSVYWYQQSLDQGLQFLIQYYNGEERAKGNILERFSAQQFPDLHSELNLSSLELGDSALYFCASSRQGARADTQYFGPGTRLTVL.

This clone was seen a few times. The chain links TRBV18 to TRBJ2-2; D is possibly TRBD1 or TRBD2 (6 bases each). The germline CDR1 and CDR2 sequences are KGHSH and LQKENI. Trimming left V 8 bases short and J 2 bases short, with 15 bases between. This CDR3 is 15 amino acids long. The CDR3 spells CASRRGGINTGELFF. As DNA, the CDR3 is TGTGCCAGCCGAAGAGGGGGGATTAACACCGGGGAGCTGTTTTTT.

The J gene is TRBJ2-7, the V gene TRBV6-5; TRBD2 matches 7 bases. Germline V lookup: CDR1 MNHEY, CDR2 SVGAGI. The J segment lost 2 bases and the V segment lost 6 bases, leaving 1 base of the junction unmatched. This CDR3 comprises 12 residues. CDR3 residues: CASRGLAYEQYF. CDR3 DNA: TGTGCCAGCAGAGGACTAGCCTACGAGCAGTACTTC.

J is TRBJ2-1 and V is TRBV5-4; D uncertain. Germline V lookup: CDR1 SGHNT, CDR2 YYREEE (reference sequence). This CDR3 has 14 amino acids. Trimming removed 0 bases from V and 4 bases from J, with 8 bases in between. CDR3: CASSLEPGYNEQFF. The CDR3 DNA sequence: TGTGCCAGCAGCTTGGAACCTGGATACAATGAGCAGTTCTTC. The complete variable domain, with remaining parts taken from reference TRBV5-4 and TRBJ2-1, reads ETGVTQSPTHLIKTRGQQVTLRCSSQSGHNTVSWYQQALGQGPQFIFQYYREEENGRGNFPPRFSGLQFPNYSSELNVNALELDDSALYLCASSLEPGYNEQFFGPGTRLTVL.

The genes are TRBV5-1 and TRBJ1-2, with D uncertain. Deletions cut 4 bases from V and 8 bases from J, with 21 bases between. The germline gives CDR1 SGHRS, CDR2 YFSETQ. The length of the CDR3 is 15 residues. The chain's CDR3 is CASSTTAGANRGYTF. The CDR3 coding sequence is TGCGCCAGCAGCACTACGGCCGGAGCCAATCGGGGCTACACCTTC.

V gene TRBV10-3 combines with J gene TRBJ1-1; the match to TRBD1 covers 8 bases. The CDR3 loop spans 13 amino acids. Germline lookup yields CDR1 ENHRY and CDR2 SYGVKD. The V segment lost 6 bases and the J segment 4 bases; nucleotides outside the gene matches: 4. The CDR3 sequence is CAISNTGGTEAFF. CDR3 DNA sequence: TGTGCCATCAGCAATACAGGGGGCACTGAAGCTTTCTTT.

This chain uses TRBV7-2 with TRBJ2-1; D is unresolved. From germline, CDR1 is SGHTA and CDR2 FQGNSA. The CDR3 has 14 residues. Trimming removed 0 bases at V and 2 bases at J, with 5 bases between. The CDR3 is CASSLAVTYNEQFF. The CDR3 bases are TGTGCCAGCAGCTTAGCGGTCACCTACAATGAGCAGTTCTTC.

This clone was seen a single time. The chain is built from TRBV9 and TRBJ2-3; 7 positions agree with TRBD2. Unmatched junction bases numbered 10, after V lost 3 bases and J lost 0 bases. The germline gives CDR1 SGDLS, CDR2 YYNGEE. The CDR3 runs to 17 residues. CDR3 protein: CASSGSAGDPSTDTQYF. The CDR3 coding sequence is TGTGCCAGCAGCGGCAGTGCGGGGGACCCCAGCACAGATACGCAGTATTTT.

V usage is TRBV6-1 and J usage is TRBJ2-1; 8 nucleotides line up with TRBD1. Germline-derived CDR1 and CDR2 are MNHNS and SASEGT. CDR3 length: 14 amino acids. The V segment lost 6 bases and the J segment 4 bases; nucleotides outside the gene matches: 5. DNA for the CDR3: TGTGCCAGCAGCCGGCAGGGGGCATACAATGAGCAGTTCTTC. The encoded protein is CASSRQGAYNEQFF.

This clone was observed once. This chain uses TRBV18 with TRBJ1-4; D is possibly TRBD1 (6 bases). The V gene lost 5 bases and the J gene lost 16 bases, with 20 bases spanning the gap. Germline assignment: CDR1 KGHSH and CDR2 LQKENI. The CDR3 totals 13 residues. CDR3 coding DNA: TGTGCCAGCTCAAGCGGGGGCCGCGCCGAAGAGTTTTTT. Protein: CASSSGGRAEEFF.

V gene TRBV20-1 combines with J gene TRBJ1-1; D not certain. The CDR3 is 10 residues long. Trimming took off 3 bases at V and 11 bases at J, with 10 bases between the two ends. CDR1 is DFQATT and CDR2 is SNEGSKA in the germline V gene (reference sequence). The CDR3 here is CSARDLRAFF. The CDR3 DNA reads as TGCAGTGCTAGGGACCTTCGGGCTTTCTTT.

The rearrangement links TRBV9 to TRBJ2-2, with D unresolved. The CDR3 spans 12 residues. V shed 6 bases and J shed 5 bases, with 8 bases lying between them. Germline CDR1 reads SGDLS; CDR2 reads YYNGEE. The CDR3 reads CASNSWTGELFF. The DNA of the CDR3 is TGTGCCAGCAATTCCTGGACCGGGGAGCTGTTTTTT.

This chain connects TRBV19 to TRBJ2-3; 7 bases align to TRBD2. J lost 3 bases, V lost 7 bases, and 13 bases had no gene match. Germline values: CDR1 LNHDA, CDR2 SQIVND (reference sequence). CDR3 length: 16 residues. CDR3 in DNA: TGTGCCAGTACCCTTGGGGGGGAGTCTTGGACAGATACGCAGTATTTT. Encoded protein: CASTLGGESWTDTQYF. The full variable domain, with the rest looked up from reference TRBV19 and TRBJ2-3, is DGGITQSPKYLFRKEGQNVTLSCEQNLNHDAMYWYRQDPGQGLRLIYYSQIVNDFQKGDIAEGYSVSREKKESFPLTVTSAQKNPTAFYLCASTLGGESWTDTQYFGPGTRLTVL.

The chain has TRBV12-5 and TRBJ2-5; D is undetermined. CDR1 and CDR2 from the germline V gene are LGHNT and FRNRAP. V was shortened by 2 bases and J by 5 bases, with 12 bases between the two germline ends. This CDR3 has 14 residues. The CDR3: CASGLRTLGETQYF. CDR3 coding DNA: TGTGCTAGTGGTTTGCGTACCTTGGGGGAGACCCAGTACTTC.

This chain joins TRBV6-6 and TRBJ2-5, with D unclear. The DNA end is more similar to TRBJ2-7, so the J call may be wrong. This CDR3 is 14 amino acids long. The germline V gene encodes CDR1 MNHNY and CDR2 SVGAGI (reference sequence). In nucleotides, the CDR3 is TGTGCCAGCACTTCTACTCGGGCCGGGTCCGAGCAGTACTTC. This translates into CASTSTRAGSEQYF.